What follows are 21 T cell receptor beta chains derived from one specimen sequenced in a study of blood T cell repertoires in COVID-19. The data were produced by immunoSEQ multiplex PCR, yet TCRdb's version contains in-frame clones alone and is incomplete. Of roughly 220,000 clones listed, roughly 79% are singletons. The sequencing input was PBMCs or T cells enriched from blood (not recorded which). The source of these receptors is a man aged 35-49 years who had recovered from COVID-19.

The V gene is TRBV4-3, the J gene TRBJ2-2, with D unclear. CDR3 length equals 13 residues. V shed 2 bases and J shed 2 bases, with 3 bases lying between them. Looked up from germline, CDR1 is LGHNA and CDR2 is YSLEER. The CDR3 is CASSQHNTGELFF. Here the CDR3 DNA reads TGCGCCAGCAGCCAACATAACACCGGGGAGCTGTTTTTT.

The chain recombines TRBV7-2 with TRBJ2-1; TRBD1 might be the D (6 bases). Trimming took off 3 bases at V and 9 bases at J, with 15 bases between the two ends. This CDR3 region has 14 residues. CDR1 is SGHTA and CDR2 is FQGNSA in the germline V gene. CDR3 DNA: TGTGCCAGCAGCTTTGAACAGGGTTCCGCTGAGCAGTTCTTC. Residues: CASSFEQGSAEQFF.

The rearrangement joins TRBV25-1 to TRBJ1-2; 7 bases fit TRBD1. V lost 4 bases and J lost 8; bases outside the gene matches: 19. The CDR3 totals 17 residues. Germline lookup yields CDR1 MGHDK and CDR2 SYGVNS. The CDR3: CASSGLTGENYGLGYTF. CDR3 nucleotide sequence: TGTGCCAGCAGTGGGCTTACAGGGGAAAATTATGGTTTAGGCTACACCTTC.

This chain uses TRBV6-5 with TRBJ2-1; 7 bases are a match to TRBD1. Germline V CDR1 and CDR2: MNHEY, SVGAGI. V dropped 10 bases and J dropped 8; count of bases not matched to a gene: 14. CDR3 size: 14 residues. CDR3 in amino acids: CATAPIDRVHEQFF. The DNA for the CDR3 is TGTGCCACCGCACCTATTGACAGGGTGCATGAGCAGTTCTTC.

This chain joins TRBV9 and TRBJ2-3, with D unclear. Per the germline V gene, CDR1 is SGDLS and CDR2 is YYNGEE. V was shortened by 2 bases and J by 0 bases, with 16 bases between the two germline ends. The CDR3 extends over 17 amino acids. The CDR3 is CASSVAFGPSSTDTQYF. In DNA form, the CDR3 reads TGTGCCAGCAGCGTTGCATTTGGGCCCTCTAGCACAGATACGCAGTATTTT.

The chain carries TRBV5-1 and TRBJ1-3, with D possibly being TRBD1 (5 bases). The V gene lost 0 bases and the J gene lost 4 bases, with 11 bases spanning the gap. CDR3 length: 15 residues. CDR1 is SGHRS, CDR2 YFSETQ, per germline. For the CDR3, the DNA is TGCGCCAGCAGCTTGGATGGGGCTTGGGGAAACACCATATATTTT. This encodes CASSLDGAWGNTIYF.

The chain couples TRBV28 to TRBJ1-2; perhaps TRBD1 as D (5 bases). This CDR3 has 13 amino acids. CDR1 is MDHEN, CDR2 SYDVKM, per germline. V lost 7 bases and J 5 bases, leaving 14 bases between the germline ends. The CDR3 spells CASKRDRDYGYTF. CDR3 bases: TGTGCCAGCAAACGCGACAGAGATTATGGCTACACCTTC.

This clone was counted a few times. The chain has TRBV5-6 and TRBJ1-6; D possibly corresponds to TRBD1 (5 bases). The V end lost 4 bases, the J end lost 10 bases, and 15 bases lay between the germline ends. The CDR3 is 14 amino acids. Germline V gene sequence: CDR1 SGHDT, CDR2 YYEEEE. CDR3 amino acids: CASSRQSVTSPLHF. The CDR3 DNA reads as TGTGCCAGCAGCAGACAGTCTGTCACCTCACCCCTCCACTTT. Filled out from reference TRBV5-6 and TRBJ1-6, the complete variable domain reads DAGVTQSPTHLIKTRGQQVTLRCSPKSGHDTVSWYQQALGQGPQFIFQYYEEEERQRGNFPDRFSGHQFPNYSSELNVNALLLGDSALYLCASSRQSVTSPLHFGNGTRLTVT.

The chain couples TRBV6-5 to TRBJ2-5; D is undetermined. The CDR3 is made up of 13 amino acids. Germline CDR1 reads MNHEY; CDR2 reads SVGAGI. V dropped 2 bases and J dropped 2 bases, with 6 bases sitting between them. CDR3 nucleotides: TGTGCCAGCAGTTACAGCACTCAAGAGACCCAGTACTTC. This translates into CASSYSTQETQYF.

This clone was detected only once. CDR3 sequence reads: CASSWTGDGYTF. DNA for the CDR3: TGTGCCAGCAGCTGGACAGGGGACGGCTACACCTTC. The chain is built from TRBV3-1 (or the pseudogene TRBV3-2) and TRBJ1-2, with 9 bases lining up with TRBD1. The germline CDR1 and CDR2 sequences are LGHDT and YNNKEL (reference sequence). The V segment lost 5 bases and the J segment 8 bases; nucleotides outside the gene matches: 3. The CDR3 consists of 12 residues.

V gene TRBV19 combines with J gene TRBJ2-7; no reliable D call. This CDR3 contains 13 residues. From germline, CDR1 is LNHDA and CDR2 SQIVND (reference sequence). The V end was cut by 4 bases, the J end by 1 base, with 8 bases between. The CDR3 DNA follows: TGTGCCAGTAGTACCCTCGGTTCCTACGAGCAGTACTTC. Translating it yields CASSTLGSYEQYF.

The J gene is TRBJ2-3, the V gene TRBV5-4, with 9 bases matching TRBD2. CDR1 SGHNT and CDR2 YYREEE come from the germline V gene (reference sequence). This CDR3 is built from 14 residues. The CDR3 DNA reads TGTGCTAGCTCTCGGCGGGAGGGTATAGATACGCAGTATTTT. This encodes CASSRREGIDTQYF.

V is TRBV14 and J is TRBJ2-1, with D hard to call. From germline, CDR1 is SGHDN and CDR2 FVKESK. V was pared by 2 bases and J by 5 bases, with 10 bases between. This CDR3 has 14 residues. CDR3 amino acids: CASSQRWQDNEQFF. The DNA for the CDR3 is TGTGCCAGCAGCCAAAGATGGCAGGACAATGAGCAGTTCTTC.

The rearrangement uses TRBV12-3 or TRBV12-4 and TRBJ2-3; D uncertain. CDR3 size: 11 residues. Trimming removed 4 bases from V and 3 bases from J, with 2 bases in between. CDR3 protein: CASSSTDTQYF. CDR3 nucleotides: TGTGCCAGCAGTTCGACAGATACGCAGTATTTT.

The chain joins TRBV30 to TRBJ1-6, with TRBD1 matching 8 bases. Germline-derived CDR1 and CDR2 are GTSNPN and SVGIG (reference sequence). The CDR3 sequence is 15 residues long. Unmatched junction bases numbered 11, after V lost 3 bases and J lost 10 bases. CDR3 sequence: CAWSAGQGLRSPLHF. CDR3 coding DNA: TGTGCCTGGAGCGCTGGACAGGGCTTAAGATCACCCCTCCACTTT.

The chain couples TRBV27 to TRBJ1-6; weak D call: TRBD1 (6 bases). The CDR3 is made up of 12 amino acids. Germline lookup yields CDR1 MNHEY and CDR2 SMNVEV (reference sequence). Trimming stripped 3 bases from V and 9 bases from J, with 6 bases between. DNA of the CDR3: TGTGCCAGCAGTTTCAGGGGTTCACCCCTCCACTTT. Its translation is CASSFRGSPLHF.

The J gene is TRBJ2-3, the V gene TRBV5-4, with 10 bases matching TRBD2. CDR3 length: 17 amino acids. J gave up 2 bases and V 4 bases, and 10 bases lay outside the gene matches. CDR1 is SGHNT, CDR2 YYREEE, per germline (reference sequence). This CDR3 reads CASSPSSGRAPTDTQYF. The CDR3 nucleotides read TGTGCCAGCAGCCCCTCGAGCGGGAGGGCCCCCACAGATACGCAGTATTTT.

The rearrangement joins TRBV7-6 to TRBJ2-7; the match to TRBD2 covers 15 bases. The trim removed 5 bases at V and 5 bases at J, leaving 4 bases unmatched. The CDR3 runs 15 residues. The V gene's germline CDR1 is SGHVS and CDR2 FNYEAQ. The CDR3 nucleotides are TGTGCCAGCAGCCGGACTAGCGGGGGGGCCCACGAGCAGTACTTC. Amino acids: CASSRTSGGAHEQYF.

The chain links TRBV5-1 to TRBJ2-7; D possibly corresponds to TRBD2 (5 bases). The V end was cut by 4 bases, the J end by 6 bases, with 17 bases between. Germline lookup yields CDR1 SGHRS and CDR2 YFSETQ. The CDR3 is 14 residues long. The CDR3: CASSPNSGYREQYF. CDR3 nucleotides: TGCGCCAGCAGCCCAAACTCGGGGTACCGCGAGCAGTACTTC.

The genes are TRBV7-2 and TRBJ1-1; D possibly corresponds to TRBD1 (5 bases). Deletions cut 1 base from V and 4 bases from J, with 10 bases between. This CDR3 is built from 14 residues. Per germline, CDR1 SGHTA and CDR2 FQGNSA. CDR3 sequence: CASSLGRGITEAFF. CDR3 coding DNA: TGTGCCAGCAGCTTAGGTCGGGGGATCACTGAAGCTTTCTTT.

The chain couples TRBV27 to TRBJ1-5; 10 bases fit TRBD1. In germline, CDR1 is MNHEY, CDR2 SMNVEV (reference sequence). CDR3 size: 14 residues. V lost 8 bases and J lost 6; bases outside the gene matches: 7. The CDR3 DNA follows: TGTGCCAGCGCGGTGACAGGGGGCTTTCAGCCCCAGCATTTT. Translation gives CASAVTGGFQPQHF.